This T cell receptor beta chain was retrieved from a study of blood T cell repertoires in COVID-19. Some clones are missing from TCRdb's copy, which holds only in-frame ones; the method was immunoSEQ multiplex PCR. The table lists 180,000 or so clones, roughly four fifths of them singletons, with roughly 6.9% in the top ten. In its sample, this clone was seen a few times. CDR1 and CDR2 (germline): SGHDN, FVKESK. This CDR3 contains 14 residues. The V segment lost 4 bases and the J segment 7 bases; nucleotides outside the gene matches: 4. The source of this sequence is a man between 40 and 49 years old who had recovered from COVID-19. The chain carries TRBV14 and TRBJ1-4, with TRBD1 identical over 9 bases. The sample taken for sequencing was PBMCs or T cells enriched from blood (not recorded which). In nucleotides, the CDR3 is TGTGCCAGCAGCCCGACAGGGGGTGCTGAAAAACTGTTTTTT. Encoded protein: CASSPTGGAEKLFF.